The 26 T cell receptor beta chains given below trace back to one sample, sequenced in a study of metastatic and nonmetastatic thyroid tumors. Through MiXCR, TCRdb re-clonotyped the PCR reads. The sample carries some 25,000 clones, 22% recorded once. Thyroid surgery took place with no prior treatment in any patient. Sequencing was performed on blood. The origin of the receptors is a female donor with papillary thyroid cancer or a benign thyroid nodule (not recorded which). Some clones in this sample may be carry-over from other donors' samples.

Ten or more counts support this clone. The genes are TRBV6-1 and TRBJ1-4; TRBD1 is a possible D gene (5 bases). Germline lookup yields CDR1 MNHNS and CDR2 SASEGT. The CDR3 length is 14 residues. V was pared by 7 bases and J by 8 bases, with 17 bases between. In nucleotides, the CDR3 is TGTGCCAGCACCAACCGGGGGTTGGAGGAAAAACTGTTTTTT. Its translation: CASTNRGLEEKLFF.

This clone appeared many times. This chain joins TRBV11-1 and TRBJ1-6, with D perhaps matching TRBD1 (6 bases). This CDR3 region has 13 residues. V was trimmed by 4 bases and J by 8 bases, leaving 9 bases between them. The germline CDR1 and CDR2 sequences are SGHAT and FQDESV (reference sequence). DNA for the CDR3: TGTGCCAGCAGCTCCTCAGGGGATTCACCCCTCCACTTT. Protein product: CASSSSGDSPLHF.

Only a few counts were recorded for this clone. The junction and the germline gene differ at one end; a read error may be behind it. The chain couples TRBV12-3 or TRBV12-4 to TRBJ2-3; 7 positions match TRBD2. This CDR3 region has 16 residues. The CDR3 DNA follows: TGTGCCGGCAGCCCGTCTGGGGGGGGAACCACAGATACGCAGTATTTT. Translated: CAGSPSGGGTTDTQYF.

This clone was seen ten or more times. This chain joins TRBV30 and TRBJ2-1; D is possibly TRBD2 (6 bases). The germline gives CDR1 GTSNPN, CDR2 SVGIG (reference sequence). The CDR3 extends over 13 amino acids. Trimming removed 2 bases from V and 6 bases from J, with 11 bases in between. The CDR3 DNA follows: TGTGCCTGGAGTCCCGGGACTGCCAATGAGCAGTTCTTC. Translating it yields CAWSPGTANEQFF.

In the case of this clone: The junction and the germline gene differ at one end; a read error may be behind it. The J gene is TRBJ1-4, the V gene TRBV6-5, with no clear D. This CDR3 comprises 15 residues. CDR1 is MNHEY, CDR2 SVGAGI, per germline. Written as DNA, the CDR3 is TGTCCCAGCAGTTACGCAGACGCAACTACTGAAAAACTGTTTTTT. Its protein is CPSSYADATTEKLFF.

This clone occurred a few times. This sequence joins TRBV19 and TRBJ2-2; weak D call: TRBD1 (6 bases). The CDR3 sequence is 14 residues long. V was shortened by 8 bases and J by 8 bases, with 18 bases between the two germline ends. The germline V gene encodes CDR1 LNHDA and CDR2 SQIVND (reference sequence). The CDR3 reads CASSTDSAWGELFF. In DNA, the CDR3 is TGTGCCAGTTCGACGGACAGCGCATGGGGGGAGCTGTTTTTT.

Sample share makes this clone medium-sized (0.01 to 0.1%). In nucleotides, the CDR3 is TGCAGTGCAGAAACTAGCGGGGGGGATCTGTACGAGCAGTACTTC. Protein sequence: CSAETSGGDLYEQYF. V and J are TRBV20-1 and TRBJ2-7; 13 bases align to TRBD2. This CDR3 has 15 residues. The germline gives CDR1 DFQATT, CDR2 SNEGSKA (reference sequence). V shed 6 bases and J 4 bases; nucleotides not matched to a gene: 9.

This clone appeared many times. This sample includes further DNA sequences coding for the same CDR3. CDR3 nucleotide sequence: TGCGCCAGCAGCCACCAGGGGTCCGCCTACGAGCAGTACTTC. Its translation is CASSHQGSAYEQYF. This sequence joins TRBV5-1 and TRBJ2-7; possible D gene TRBD1, 6 bases. V lost 4 bases and J 2 bases, leaving 13 bases between the germline ends. The CDR3 consists of 14 residues. The V gene's germline CDR1 is SGHRS and CDR2 YFSETQ. The whole variable domain, remainder taken from reference TRBV5-1 and TRBJ2-7, is KAGVTQTPRYLIKTRGQQVTLSCSPISGHRSVSWYQQTPGQGLQFLFEYFSETQRNKGNFPGRFSGRQFSNSRSEMNVSTLELGDSALYLCASSHQGSAYEQYFGPGTRLTVT.

This clone ranks as medium-sized. The chain employs TRBV27 and TRBJ2-7; 7 bases agree with TRBD1. The CDR3 length is 13 residues. Unmatched junction bases numbered 3, after V lost 4 bases and J lost 3 bases. Germline CDR1 is MNHEY and CDR2 is SMNVEV (reference sequence). The CDR3 reads CASSSRDSYEQYF. The CDR3 bases are TGTGCCAGCAGTTCGAGGGACAGCTACGAGCAGTACTTC.

The table lists this clone with many counts. The chain couples TRBV20-1 to TRBJ2-7; TRBD1 aligns across 9 bases. The V gene end was trimmed by 4 bases and the J gene end by 2 bases; junction bases not matched to a gene: 9. The CDR3 spans 15 residues. CDR1 is DFQATT, CDR2 SNEGSKA, per germline (reference sequence). Here the CDR3 DNA reads TGCAGTGCTACACAAAAGACAGGGGGACCCTACGAGCAGTACTTC. Encoded protein: CSATQKTGGPYEQYF.

This clone showed up just a few times. This chain joins TRBV6-4 and TRBJ2-1; D is possibly TRBD2 (5 bases). V lost 3 bases, J lost 2 bases, and 11 bases lay in between. The V gene's germline CDR1 is MRHNA and CDR2 SNTAGT. CDR3 length: 15 residues. The CDR3 protein is CASSERVGAYNEQFF. CDR3 DNA: TGTGCCAGCAGTGAGCGGGTAGGCGCCTACAATGAGCAGTTCTTC.

By frequency in the sample, this clone is medium-sized. The chain recombines TRBV7-2 with TRBJ1-2; D is unresolved. The V gene's germline CDR1 is SGHTA and CDR2 FQGNSA. Deletions cut 5 bases from V and 2 bases from J, with 6 bases between. This CDR3 spans 12 amino acids. CDR3 bases: TGTGCCAGCAGCGCTACAAACTATGGCTACACCTTC. Translating gives CASSATNYGYTF.

This clone was seen ten or more times. The genes are TRBV5-6 and TRBJ1-5; weak D call: TRBD1 (6 bases). Looked up from germline, CDR1 is SGHDT and CDR2 is YYEEEE. CDR3 length: 13 amino acids. V dropped 0 bases and J dropped 5 bases, with 6 bases sitting between them. The CDR3 sequence: CASSLDRDQPQHF. As DNA, the CDR3 is TGTGCCAGCAGCTTGGACAGGGATCAGCCCCAGCATTTT.

This chain joins TRBV5-1 and TRBJ2-7, with 9 bases that match TRBD2. Germline CDR1 is SGHRS and CDR2 is YFSETQ. CDR3 length: 13 amino acids. J was trimmed by 2 bases and V by 4 bases; bases with no gene match: 1. The CDR3 sequence: CASSGTSPYEQYF. The DNA of the CDR3 is TGCGCCAGCAGCGGGACTAGCCCCTACGAGCAGTACTTC.

This clone has ten or more counts. The chain links TRBV28 to TRBJ1-2, with a tentative D call TRBD1 (6 bases). CDR1 is MDHEN, CDR2 SYDVKM, per germline. The CDR3 totals 12 residues. Trimming left V 8 bases short and J 8 bases short, with 15 bases between. The CDR3 DNA sequence: TGTGCCAGCGCCACAGGGACCGGCGGCTACACCTTC. Its translation is CASATGTGGYTF.

The chain combines TRBV19 with TRBJ2-5; 7 bases align to TRBD1. The germline gives CDR1 LNHDA, CDR2 SQIVND (reference sequence). The CDR3 contains 14 residues. V gave up 3 bases and J gave up 10 bases; unmatched junction bases: 11. The CDR3 nucleotides are TGTGCCAGTAGTATCAGGGCAGGGGGAGAAAACCAGTACTTC. This gives the protein CASSIRAGGENQYF.

There are many counts of this clone. This chain uses TRBV20-1 with TRBJ2-7; 11 nucleotides line up with TRBD2. This CDR3 is built from 15 residues. Germline values: CDR1 DFQATT, CDR2 SNEGSKA (reference sequence). V trimming: 6 bases; J trimming: 3 bases; junction bases outside the gene matches: 10. CDR3 loop: CSASTTSGGYYEQYF. The DNA for the CDR3 is TGCAGTGCGAGCACCACTAGCGGGGGTTACTACGAGCAGTACTTC.

As to this clone: Germline is not matched at one junction end, which may reflect a read error. This chain links TRBV5-1 with TRBJ2-6; D is ambiguous. Germline lookup yields CDR1 SGHRS and CDR2 YFSETQ. The CDR3 is 16 residues long. DNA for the CDR3: TGCGCCGGCAGCTTGGCCCCGTACTCTGGGGCCAACGTCCTGACTTTC. Amino acids: CAGSLAPYSGANVLTF.

This clone was counted between two and nine times. V usage is TRBV29-1 and J usage is TRBJ1-2; D is unresolved. This CDR3 is 13 amino acids long. The germline CDR1 and CDR2 sequences are SQVTM and ANQGSEA. V was clipped by 4 bases and J by 3 bases, with 12 bases between them. The chain's CDR3 is CSVAPSGDYGYTF. CDR3 nucleotides: TGCAGCGTTGCCCCTAGTGGGGACTATGGCTACACCTTC.

This clone was found a few times. This rearrangement joins TRBV6-2 or TRBV6-3 to TRBJ1-2; D remains unclear. Trimming removed 2 bases from V and 3 bases from J, with 10 bases in between. The germline CDR1 and CDR2 sequences are MNHEY and SVGEGT. CDR3 size: 14 residues. In nucleotides, the CDR3 is TGTGCCAGCAGTTACCGGTTAAAGGACTATGGCTACACCTTC. Residues: CASSYRLKDYGYTF.

This clone came up many times. This chain links TRBV7-9 with TRBJ2-5, with D perhaps TRBD1 or TRBD2 (7 bases each). Trimming took 5 bases from V and 5 from J, leaving 15 bases between them. The germline CDR1 and CDR2 sequences are SEHNR and FQNEAQ (reference sequence). The CDR3 spans 14 residues. This CDR3 reads CASSPRGGRETQYF. The CDR3 DNA follows: TGTGCCAGCAGCCCCAGGGGGGGGCGGGAGACCCAGTACTTC.

The chain uses TRBV6-1 and TRBJ2-1, with D perhaps matching TRBD2 (6 bases). V was shortened by 4 bases and J by 2 bases, with 12 bases between the two germline ends. Germline V CDR1 and CDR2: MNHNS, SASEGT. The CDR3 totals 15 residues. CDR3 DNA sequence: TGTGCCAGCAGTGCTTTTAGCGGTGCCTACAATGAGCAGTTCTTC. This gives the protein CASSAFSGAYNEQFF.

About this clone: One end of the junction does not line up with germline, which may come from a read error. The CDR3 sequence: CASLGASYEQHF. DNA for the CDR3: TGTGCCAGCCTCGGTGCTTCCTACGAGCAGCACTTC. This sequence joins TRBV12-3 or TRBV12-4 and TRBJ2-7; D gene unclear. CDR3 length: 12 amino acids.

This clone rates as medium-sized. CDR3 residues: CATSGRTSGSYEQYF. The CDR3, as DNA: TGTGCCACCAGCGGAAGGACTAGCGGATCCTACGAGCAGTACTTC. The chain combines TRBV15 with TRBJ2-7; 10 bases agree with TRBD2. Germline V CDR1 and CDR2: LNHNV, YYDKDF (reference sequence). The V gene end was trimmed by 5 bases and the J gene end by 1 base; junction bases not matched to a gene: 5. The CDR3 has 15 amino acids. Full variable domain (remainder filled in from reference TRBV15 and TRBJ2-7): DAMVIQNPRYQVTQFGKPVTLSCSQTLNHNVMYWYQQKSSQAPKLLFHYYDKDFNNEADTPDNFQSRRPNTSFCFLDIRSPGLGDTAMYLCATSGRTSGSYEQYFGPGTRLTVT.

This clone was found many times. The V gene is TRBV9, the J gene TRBJ1-1; D is uncertain. This CDR3 contains 14 residues. Deletions cut 4 bases from V and 4 bases from J, with 14 bases between. CDR1 is SGDLS, CDR2 YYNGEE, per germline. In DNA form, the CDR3 reads TGTGCCAGCAGCCCCCTCGGGTCGGGCACTGAAGCTTTCTTT. It yields the protein CASSPLGSGTEAFF.

This clone was counted at least ten times. The chain carries TRBV2 and TRBJ1-1, with 7 bases fitting TRBD1. With V trimmed by 4 bases and J by 4 bases, 6 bases remained unmatched. There are 14 residues in the CDR3. Germline V lookup: CDR1 SNHLY, CDR2 FYNNEI. The CDR3 sequence is CASSGQGVGTEAFF. In nucleotides, the CDR3 is TGTGCCAGCAGTGGACAGGGCGTAGGCACTGAAGCTTTCTTT.